This entry concerns a single T cell receptor (beta chain). The CDR3 covers 16 residues. Deletions cut 10 bases from V and 3 bases from J, with 26 bases between. The data were obtained in a study of shared clonotypes between healthy human individuals. Sequenced by immunoSEQ multiplex PCR; TCRdb stores in-frame clones only, minus some. The sample lists over 2 million clones, roughly 94% occurring once. The TCR sequence derives from a man aged 18 to 30 in good health. Sequenced sample: naive CD4+ T cells sorted from blood. Subset specified: CD45RA+ positively selected. V is TRBV5-3 and J is TRBJ2-7, with a possible D match to TRBD2 (6 bases). TRBV5-3 is treated as an ORF (open reading frame) with a function not yet certain. CDR3 nucleotides: TGTGCCCGCCTGGGAAGCTTGGGCGGGGTCCGCTACGAGCAGTACTTC. This translates into CARLGSLGGVRYEQYF.